This T cell receptor (beta chain) stems from a study of technical replicates of blood from a handful of donors. Only in-frame clones appear in the TCRdb table, and some are missing; sequencing was by immunoSEQ multiplex PCR. The sample consists of more than 95,000 clones, 95% of them appearing once. The V gene's germline CDR1 is LNHDA and CDR2 SQIVND (reference sequence). Trimming at V came to 2 bases and at J to 5 bases, leaving 4 bases not matched to a gene. The CDR3 is 14 amino acids. The gene calls are TRBV19 and TRBJ1-1, with 8 bases identical to TRBD1. This clonotype was obtained from a human donor in good health. Sequencing input: T cells isolated from PBMCs. The CDR3 sequence: CASSIQGAKTEAFF. CDR3 nucleotide sequence: TGTGCCAGTAGTATACAGGGGGCAAAAACTGAAGCTTTCTTT.